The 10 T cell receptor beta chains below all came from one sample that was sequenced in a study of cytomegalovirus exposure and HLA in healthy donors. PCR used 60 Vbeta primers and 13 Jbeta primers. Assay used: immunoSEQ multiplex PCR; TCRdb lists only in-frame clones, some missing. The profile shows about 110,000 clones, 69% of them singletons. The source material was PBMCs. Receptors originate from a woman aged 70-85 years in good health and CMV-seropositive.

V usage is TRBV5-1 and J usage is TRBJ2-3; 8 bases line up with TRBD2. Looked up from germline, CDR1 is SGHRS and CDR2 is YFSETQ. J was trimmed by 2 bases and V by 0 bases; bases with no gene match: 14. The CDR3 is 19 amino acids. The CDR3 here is CASSLAYVTGGPDTDTQYF. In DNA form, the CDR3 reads TGCGCCAGCAGCTTGGCCTATGTAACGGGGGGGCCGGACACAGATACGCAGTATTTT.

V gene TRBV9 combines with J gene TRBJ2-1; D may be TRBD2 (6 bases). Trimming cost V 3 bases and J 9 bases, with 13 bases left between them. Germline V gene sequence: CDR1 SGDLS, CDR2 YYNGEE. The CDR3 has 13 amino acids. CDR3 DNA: TGTGCCAGCAGCGGGTCCCCCGGGGGTGAGCAGTTCTTC. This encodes CASSGSPGGEQFF.

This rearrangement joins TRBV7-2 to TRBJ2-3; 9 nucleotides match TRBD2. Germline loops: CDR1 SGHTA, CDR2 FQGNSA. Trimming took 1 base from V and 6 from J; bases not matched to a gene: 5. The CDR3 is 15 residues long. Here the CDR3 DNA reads TGTGCCAGCAGCTTAGGGGGGGCGGGAGGGGATACGCAGTATTTT. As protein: CASSLGGAGGDTQYF.

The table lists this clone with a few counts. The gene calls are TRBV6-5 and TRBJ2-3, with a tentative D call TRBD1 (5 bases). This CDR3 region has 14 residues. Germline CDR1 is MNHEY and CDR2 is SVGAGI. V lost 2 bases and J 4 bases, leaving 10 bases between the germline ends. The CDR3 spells CASSYGQGADTQYF. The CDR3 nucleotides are TGTGCCAGCAGTTACGGGCAGGGCGCAGATACGCAGTATTTT.

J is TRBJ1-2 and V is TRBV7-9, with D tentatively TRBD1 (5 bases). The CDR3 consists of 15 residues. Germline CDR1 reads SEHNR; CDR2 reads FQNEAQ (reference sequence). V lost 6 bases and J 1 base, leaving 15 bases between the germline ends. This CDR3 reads CASREGGGVNYGYTF. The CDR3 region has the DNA TGTGCCAGCAGGGAAGGAGGAGGGGTTAACTATGGCTACACCTTC. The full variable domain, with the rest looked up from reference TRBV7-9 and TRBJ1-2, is DTGVSQNPRHKITKRGQNVTFRCDPISEHNRLYWYRQTLGQGPEFLTYFQNEAQLEKSRLLSDRFSAERPKGSFSTLEIQRTEQGDSAMYLCASREGGGVNYGYTFGSGTRLTVV.

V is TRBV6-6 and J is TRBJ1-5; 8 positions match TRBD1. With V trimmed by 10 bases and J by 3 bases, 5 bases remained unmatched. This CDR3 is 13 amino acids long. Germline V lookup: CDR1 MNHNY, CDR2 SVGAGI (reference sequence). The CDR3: CATGTGDNQPQHF. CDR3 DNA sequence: TGTGCCACCGGGACAGGCGACAATCAGCCCCAGCATTTT.

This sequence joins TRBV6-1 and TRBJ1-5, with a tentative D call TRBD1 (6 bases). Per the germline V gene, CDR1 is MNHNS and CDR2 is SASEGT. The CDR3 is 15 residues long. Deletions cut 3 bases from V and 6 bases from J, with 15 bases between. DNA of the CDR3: TGTGCCAGCAGTGACCCACTAAGACAGGTTCAGCCCCAGCATTTT. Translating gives CASSDPLRQVQPQHF.

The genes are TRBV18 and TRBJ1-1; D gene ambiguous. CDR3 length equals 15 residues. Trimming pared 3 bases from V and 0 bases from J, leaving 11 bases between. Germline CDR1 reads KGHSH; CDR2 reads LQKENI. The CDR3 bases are TGTGCCAGCTCACCGGGAGCTGGGATGAACACTGAAGCTTTCTTT. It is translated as CASSPGAGMNTEAFF.

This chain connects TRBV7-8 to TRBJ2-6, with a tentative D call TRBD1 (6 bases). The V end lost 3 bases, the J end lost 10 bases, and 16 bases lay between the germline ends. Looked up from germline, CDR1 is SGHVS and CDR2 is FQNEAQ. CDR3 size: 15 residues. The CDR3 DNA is TGTGCCAGCAGCTTGCAGGGGCGCCTTATGAACGTCCTGACTTTC. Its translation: CASSLQGRLMNVLTF.

As DNA, the CDR3 is TGTGCCAGCAGGGACAGGGGGCTTAATTCACCCCTCCACTTT. Its protein is CASRDRGLNSPLHF. The chain joins TRBV6-1 to TRBJ1-6; 11 nucleotides align to TRBD1. The CDR3 has 14 amino acids. V lost 6 bases, J lost 6 bases, and 1 base stayed unmatched. The germline V gene encodes CDR1 MNHNS and CDR2 SASEGT.